These 26 T cell receptor beta chains came from one sample sequenced in a study of shared clonotypes between healthy human individuals. Here immunoSEQ multiplex PCR was the method, and the copy in TCRdb shows in-frame clones only, minus some. This table has around 1.6 million clones, under 99% appearing once. Input material: naive CD4+ T cells sorted from blood. Subset of the sample: CD45RA+ positively selected. These receptors were collected from a man younger than 45 in good health.

The rearrangement links TRBV7-9 to TRBJ2-1; the match to TRBD2 covers 9 bases. The CDR3 loop spans 17 amino acids. Germline loops: CDR1 SEHNR, CDR2 FQNEAQ (reference sequence). With 2 bases clipped from V and 0 bases from J, the junction kept 5 bases outside the gene matches. This CDR3 reads CASSLLTSGLSYNEQFF. Here the CDR3 DNA reads TGTGCCAGCAGCTTATTGACTAGCGGTCTCTCCTACAATGAGCAGTTCTTC.

In this sample, this clone turned up once. The genes are TRBV7-2 and TRBJ2-3; TRBD1 matches 7 bases. Germline V gives CDR1 SGHTA, CDR2 FQGNSA. The trim removed 6 bases at V and 2 bases at J, leaving 8 bases unmatched. The CDR3 is 15 amino acids. CDR3 in DNA: TGTGCCAGCAGTCGAGACAGGGTGGCCACAGATACGCAGTATTTT. Protein sequence: CASSRDRVATDTQYF.

The rearrangement links TRBV12-5 to TRBJ2-1, with TRBD2 matching 14 bases. The CDR3 loop spans 16 amino acids. The germline V gene has CDR1 LGHNT and CDR2 FRNRAP. V shed 1 base, J shed 7 bases, and the junction held 3 bases outside the gene matches. Here the CDR3 DNA reads TGTGCTAGTGGTTTGGCGACTAGCGGGAGGGAGAATGAGCAGTTCTTC. The encoded protein is CASGLATSGRENEQFF.

The chain has TRBV19 and TRBJ1-5; D uncertain. Trimming stripped 1 base from V and 0 bases from J, with 10 bases between. This CDR3 spans 16 amino acids. Germline V gene data show CDR1 as LNHDA and CDR2 as SQIVND (reference sequence). The CDR3 spells CASSIVGQASNQPQHF. CDR3 coding DNA: TGTGCCAGTAGTATAGTCGGGCAGGCTAGCAATCAGCCCCAGCATTTT.

As regards this clone: A junction end diverges from the germline sequence, so it may reflect a read error. This chain joins TRBV7-7 and TRBJ2-7, with a possible D match to TRBD1 (6 bases). CDR1 and CDR2 from the germline V gene are SSHAT and FNYEAQ (reference sequence). This CDR3 contains 13 residues. Written as DNA, the CDR3 is TGTGCTAGCAGCTACCGCAGGGGCTACGAGCAGTACTTC. This translates into CASSYRRGYEQYF.

This chain connects TRBV7-9 to TRBJ1-5, with TRBD1 identical over 8 bases. J gave up 5 bases and V 5 bases, and 8 bases lay outside the gene matches. Germline CDR1 and CDR2: SEHNR and FQNEAQ (reference sequence). This CDR3 region has 15 residues. This CDR3 is CASSAGQGWDQPQHF. In DNA, the CDR3 is TGTGCCAGCAGCGCCGGACAGGGTTGGGATCAGCCCCAGCATTTT.

The chain recombines TRBV11-2 with TRBJ2-7; a weak D match, TRBD2 (5 bases). The CDR3 is 14 residues long. Germline V gene lookup returns CDR1 SGHAT and CDR2 FQNNGV. The V and J ends lost 3 bases and 0 bases respectively, with 9 bases between them. This CDR3 reads CASSLVRDSYEQYF. CDR3 nucleotide sequence: TGTGCCAGCAGCTTGGTGAGGGACTCCTACGAGCAGTACTTC.

The gene calls are TRBV9 and TRBJ2-2; D perhaps matches TRBD2 (6 bases). This CDR3 is built from 15 residues. V was pared by 0 bases and J by 3 bases, with 9 bases between. Germline V lookup: CDR1 SGDLS, CDR2 YYNGEE. This CDR3 is CASSVGTTHTGELFF. CDR3 sequence (DNA): TGTGCCAGCAGCGTAGGGACTACCCACACCGGGGAGCTGTTTTTT. Combining the CDR3 with reference TRBV9 and TRBJ2-2 gives the whole variable domain DSGVTQTPKHLITATGQRVTLRCSPRSGDLSVYWYQQSLDQGLQFLIQYYNGEERAKGNILERFSAQQFPDLHSELNLSSLELGDSALYFCASSVGTTHTGELFFGEGSRLTVL.

A remark on this clone: Other DNA sequences in this specimen translate into the identical CDR3. The chain joins TRBV29-1 to TRBJ2-5; D remains unclear. CDR3 length: 13 residues. V lost 4 bases and J lost 1, with 10 bases in between. Germline V gene data show CDR1 as SQVTM and CDR2 as ANQGSEA. This chain's CDR3 is CSVVRPPQETQYF. In DNA form, the CDR3 reads TGCAGCGTTGTCCGACCGCCCCAAGAGACCCAGTACTTC.

The V and J genes are TRBV30 and TRBJ2-7; D call uncertain. The CDR3 spans 12 residues. In germline, CDR1 is GTSNPN, CDR2 SVGIG (reference sequence). Trimming shortened V by 5 bases and J by 3 bases, and 11 bases separated the two germline ends. The CDR3 DNA is TGTGCCTGGGGGCCGAACTTCTACGAGCAGTACTTC. Translation: CAWGPNFYEQYF.

This chain links TRBV19 with TRBJ1-2; D is unresolved. The CDR3 sequence is 14 residues long. Germline CDR1 LNHDA, CDR2 SQIVND (reference sequence). V gave up 1 base and J gave up 6 bases, with 12 bases separating them. CDR3 in amino acids: CASSIVGEGDGYTF. CDR3 bases: TGTGCCAGTAGTATAGTTGGAGAGGGAGATGGCTACACCTTC.

The chain carries TRBV28 and TRBJ1-5; D uncertain. CDR3 length equals 15 residues. Germline V CDR1 and CDR2: MDHEN, SYDVKM. The ends were cut back, 2 bases at V and 5 bases at J, with 13 bases in the middle. CDR3 bases: TGTGCCAGCAGTTTAAGCCCGAAGGTCGATCAGCCCCAGCATTTT. It encodes CASSLSPKVDQPQHF.

The chain carries TRBV5-6 and TRBJ2-7; 9 bases line up with TRBD1. J was trimmed by 4 bases and V by 3 bases; bases with no gene match: 8. Germline V lookup: CDR1 SGHDT, CDR2 YYEEEE. This CDR3 has 15 residues. CDR3 nucleotide sequence: TGTGCCAGCAGCTCCTTAATACAGGGGGCTTACGAGCAGTACTTC. This translates into CASSSLIQGAYEQYF.

The chain couples TRBV7-2 to TRBJ1-1; TRBD1 aligns across 8 bases. The CDR3 is 13 residues long. Trimming cost V 5 bases and J 8 bases; bases outside gene matches: 7. Germline V gives CDR1 SGHTA, CDR2 FQGNSA. CDR3 sequence: CASSTRDRIEAFF. The CDR3 nucleotides read TGTGCCAGCAGCACCCGGGACAGGATAGAAGCTTTCTTT.

The rearrangement uses TRBV28 and TRBJ2-7; D is perhaps TRBD1 (6 bases). Trimming shortened V by 2 bases and J by 1 base, and 12 bases separated the two germline ends. The germline V gene has CDR1 MDHEN and CDR2 SYDVKM. The CDR3 contains 15 residues. CDR3 region: CASSLVVDRSYEQYF. CDR3 bases: TGTGCCAGCAGTTTAGTTGTCGACAGGTCCTACGAGCAGTACTTC.

The chain is built from TRBV19 and TRBJ2-1; tentative D call: TRBD2 (5 bases). This CDR3 has 14 residues. The V gene lost 6 bases and the J gene lost 6 bases, with 15 bases spanning the gap. Germline CDR1 is LNHDA and CDR2 is SQIVND (reference sequence). CDR3 in DNA: TGTGCCAGTAGCCCGACTATCCGGGGCAATGAGCAGTTCTTC. Translated, it gives CASSPTIRGNEQFF.

This chain uses TRBV7-6 with TRBJ2-7; D might be TRBD1 (5 bases). CDR3 length: 15 amino acids. From germline, CDR1 is SGHVS and CDR2 FNYEAQ. V lost 1 base and J lost 3, with 13 bases in between. The chain's CDR3 is CASSLGRAAVYEQYF. The CDR3 DNA reads as TGTGCCAGCAGCTTAGGCAGGGCCGCCGTCTACGAGCAGTACTTC.

The chain joins TRBV18 to TRBJ1-4, with D uncertain. The V and J ends lost 3 bases and 6 bases respectively, with 8 bases between them. The germline V gene has CDR1 KGHSH and CDR2 LQKENI. This CDR3 spans 13 amino acids. The CDR3 nucleotides are TGTGCCAGCTCACCGTATCGGGATGAAAAACTGTTTTTT. Protein product: CASSPYRDEKLFF.

The V and J genes are TRBV2 and TRBJ1-4, with a possible D match to TRBD1 (5 bases). Trimming stripped 9 bases from V and 5 bases from J, with 22 bases between. The CDR3 is made up of 16 amino acids. CDR1 is SNHLY, CDR2 FYNNEI, per germline. The chain's CDR3 is CASTLGAAIGNEKLFF. CDR3 in DNA: TGTGCCAGTACACTCGGGGCGGCGATTGGGAATGAAAAACTGTTTTTT.

This sequence joins TRBV28 and TRBJ1-5, with 10 bases matching TRBD1. The germline CDR1 and CDR2 sequences are MDHEN and SYDVKM. CDR3 length: 13 residues. The ends lost 8 bases at V and 6 bases at J; junction bases unmatched: 4. CDR3 nucleotides: TGTGCCAGCGGAGACAGGGGGCGTCAGCCCCAGCATTTT. Protein product: CASGDRGRQPQHF.

This rearrangement joins TRBV28 to TRBJ2-1, with D possibly being TRBD1 or TRBD2 (5 bases each). CDR3 length: 12 residues. CDR1 and CDR2 (germline): MDHEN, SYDVKM. With 7 bases removed from V and 9 bases from J, the gap between germline ends came to 13 bases. In nucleotides, the CDR3 is TGTGCCAGCACGACTCGGGGCGGTGAGCAGTTCTTC. This gives the protein CASTTRGGEQFF.

V and J are TRBV7-3 and TRBJ2-5, with D perhaps assigned TRBD1 or TRBD2 (5 bases each). The CDR3 has 16 residues. V was trimmed by 5 bases and J by 1 base, leaving 17 bases between them. Germline-derived CDR1 and CDR2 are SGHTA and FQGTGA. In DNA form, the CDR3 reads TGTGCCAGCAGCCTCTCTTCGGGACCTTTCCAAGAGACCCAGTACTTC. Its translation is CASSLSSGPFQETQYF.

This sequence joins TRBV7-9 and TRBJ2-1; D perhaps matches TRBD2 (6 bases). The CDR3 runs 15 residues. Per the germline V gene, CDR1 is SEHNR and CDR2 is FQNEAQ (reference sequence). V lost 5 bases and J lost 8, with 19 bases in between. CDR3 DNA: TGTGCCAGCAGCCCGACCGATGGGGGGAAATATGAGCAGTTCTTC. This codes for CASSPTDGGKYEQFF.

The gene calls are TRBV25-1 and TRBJ2-1, with D perhaps assigned TRBD1 or TRBD2 (6 bases each). The V end lost 6 bases, the J end lost 0 bases, and 21 bases lay between the germline ends. The CDR3 covers 18 residues. CDR1 is MGHDK, CDR2 SYGVNS, per germline. The CDR3 sequence is CASSSVGAGRLSYNEQFF. The CDR3 nucleotides read TGTGCCAGCAGCAGTGTGGGGGCGGGACGGCTCTCCTACAATGAGCAGTTCTTC.

For this clone: One end of the junction does not line up with germline, which may come from a read error. V and J are TRBV7-8 and TRBJ2-1, with TRBD2 identical over 10 bases. CDR3 length equals 16 residues. Germline values: CDR1 SGHVS, CDR2 FQNEAQ. The CDR3 region has the DNA TGTGCCAGCAGCTTAGCCAGACCGGGACTAGCGTCGTTGAGAATCTTC. This gives the protein CASSLARPGLASLRIF.

The CDR3, as DNA: TGCGCCAGCAGCCCCCTCGGCTCGGGTTCTCCTGAAGCTTTCTTT. It translates to CASSPLGSGSPEAFF. The V gene is TRBV5-1, the J gene TRBJ1-1; no reliable D call. The ends were cut back, 4 bases at V and 6 bases at J, with 19 bases in the middle. CDR3 length: 15 amino acids. Looked up from germline, CDR1 is SGHRS and CDR2 is YFSETQ.